The 11 T cell receptor delta chains presented below share a single source sample, sequenced in a study of γδ T cells in repeated Plasmodium falciparum infection. Gammadelta T cells were flow-sorted from PBMC into Vgamma9/Vdelta2+ and Vdelta2-negative populations for bulk analysis. With CATT, TCRdb re-called clones from the multiplex PCR reads. The sample contains approximately 50,000 delta-chain clones, 1.5% to 2% of which appear only once. Sequencing was carried out using gamma-delta T cells from blood. These receptors were taken from a pool of human donors (malaria-infected and uninfected, not separated).

This clone was observed a handful of times. This DNA's translation differs at residue 15 from TCRdb's protein, which comes from a much larger clone; a read error is likely, and the protein shown is translated from the DNA. The CDR3 sequence: CAFRLYPTLKHWGISKYTDKLIF. The CDR3 bases are TGTGCCTTTAGGCTGTACCCTACGCTGAAACACTGGGGGATATCGAAGTACACCGATAAACTCATCTTT. The V and J genes are TRDV3 and TRDJ1; 11 bases match TRDD3. The J gene, not given by TCRdb, was assigned here from a germline match of the nucleotide sequence. Germline values: CDR1 TVYSNPD, CDR2 GDNSRS (reference sequence). The CDR3 totals 23 residues. V shed 0 bases, J shed 0 bases, and the junction held 27 bases outside the gene matches. The full variable domain, its missing parts supplied by reference TRDV3 and TRDJ1, is CDKVTQSSPDQTVASGSEVVLLCTYDTVYSNPDLFWYRIRPDYSFQFVFYGDNSRSEGADFTQGRFSVKHILTQKAFHLVISPVRTEDSATYYCAFRLYPTLKHWGISKYTDKLIFGKGTRVTVEP.

Notes on this clone: With only one base between it and a far larger clone, this is likely a read error. Other DNA variants within this sample encode the same CDR3. The chain has TRDV1 and TRDJ1; 13 bases align to TRDD3. The J gene, left out of TCRdb, was set here by checking the DNA against germline. This CDR3 region has 25 residues. The V gene's germline CDR1 is TSWWSYY and CDR2 QGS. For the CDR3, the DNA is TGCGCTCTTGGGGAACTAGTTCCTAAGGGGCTTATACTGGGGGATACGCCCGTTTGCACCGATAAACTCATCTTT. Its protein is CALGELVPKGLILGDTPVCTDKLIF.

There are a few counts of this clone. The TCRdb protein comes from a much larger clone and disagrees with this DNA's translation at residue 3, likely due to a read error; the protein given here is derived from the DNA. The rearrangement joins TRDV1 to TRDJ1, with TRDD3 matching over 10 bases. CDR1 is TSWWSYY, CDR2 QGS, per germline. The CDR3 runs 17 residues. The DNA for the CDR3 is TGTGCTTTTGGGGAACTACTCCCTGTACTGGGGGATTCTGAACTCATCTTT. Its protein product is CAFGELLPVLGDSELIF.

There are many counts of this clone. The chain joins TRDV1 to TRDJ1, with 7 bases fitting TRDD3. TCRdb offers no J gene call, so here the DNA was matched to germline to obtain one. Looked up from germline, CDR1 is TSWWSYY and CDR2 is QGS. With V trimmed by 2 bases and J by 2 bases, 26 bases remained unmatched. The CDR3 has 22 amino acids. As DNA, the CDR3 is TGTGCTCTTGGGGAAGCAAACGCCTTTACCTGGGGGGACATCAGTAATACCGATAAACTCATCTTT. This sequence encodes CALGEANAFTWGDISNTDKLIF.

This clone was detected only a few times. TCRdb's listed protein matches a much larger clone and diverges from this DNA's translation at residue 10, likely through a read error; the protein shown comes from the DNA. This chain joins TRDV3 and TRDJ1; 10 nucleotides agree with TRDD3. Because TCRdb records no J gene, it was assigned here through a match of the DNA to germline. With 3 bases clipped from V and 1 base from J, the junction kept 32 bases outside the gene matches. The germline V gene encodes CDR1 TVYSNPD and CDR2 GDNSRS (reference sequence). The CDR3 sequence is 23 residues long. Here the CDR3 reads CALDIHDVRGWGILWRFTDKLIF. CDR3 in DNA: TGTGCCTTAGATATTCACGACGTAAGGGGGTGGGGGATACTTTGGAGGTTCACCGATAAACTCATCTTT.

This clone was seen many times. TCRdb's listed protein matches a much larger clone and diverges from this DNA's translation at residue 6, likely through a read error; the protein shown comes from the DNA. The V gene is TRDV1, the J gene TRDJ1; weak D call: TRDD2 (7 bases). No J gene was available from TCRdb, and it was assigned here by a germline match of the DNA. Per the germline V gene, CDR1 is TSWWSYY and CDR2 is QGS. The CDR3 extends over 21 amino acids. The germline V and J ends were trimmed by 5 bases and 0 bases, with 31 bases remaining between them. CDR3 region: CALGRPLPLLGIPMYTDKLIF. Written as DNA, the CDR3 is TGTGCTCTTGGGCGTCCCCTTCCTTTATTGGGGATCCCCATGTACACCGATAAACTCATCTTT.

This clone was counted at least ten times. The V and J genes are TRDV3 and TRDJ1; TRDD3 matches 10 bases. CDR1 TVYSNPD and CDR2 GDNSRS come from the germline V gene (reference sequence). There are 19 residues in the CDR3. Germline trimming cut 5 bases from V and 0 bases from J; bases unmatched to any gene: 21. CDR3 nucleotide sequence: TGTGCCCAACTCCTTCCTGCGGGGGATACGCAAGGGTACACCGATAAACTCATCTTT. Protein product: CAQLLPAGDTQGYTDKLIF.

This clone was observed a handful of times. TCRdb's listed protein matches a much larger clone and diverges from this DNA's translation at residue 6, likely through a read error; the protein shown comes from the DNA. This chain joins TRDV2 and TRDJ1, with 11 nucleotides matching TRDD3. Since TCRdb gives no J gene, matching the DNA to germline was used here to assign it. Trimming took 0 bases from V and 8 from J; bases not matched to a gene: 19. From germline, CDR1 is GEAIGNYY and CDR2 EKD. The CDR3 has 19 residues. The CDR3 sequence: CACDTIGVGDTGNEVKLIF. For the CDR3, the DNA is TGTGCCTGTGACACCATTGGGGTGGGGGATACGGGAAATGAGGTAAAACTCATCTTT.

In its sample, this clone was seen a few times. A read error likely explains this, since a far larger clone differs by one base. The same CDR3 can be traced to other DNA sequences in this sample. The V and J genes are TRDV2 and TRDJ1, with TRDD3 matching 11 bases. TCRdb offers no J gene call, so here the DNA was matched to germline to obtain one. Germline CDR1 GEAIGNYY, CDR2 EKD. V shed 3 bases, J shed 2 bases, and the junction held 10 bases outside the gene matches. CDR3 length: 17 residues. Written as DNA, the CDR3 is TGTGCCTGTGACTCCTTACTGGGGGATAAGAATACCGATAAACTCATCTTT. It yields the protein CACDSLLGDKNTDKLIF.

As regards this clone: A far larger clone differs by one base, so this is likely a read error. This sample includes further DNA sequences coding for the same CDR3. V is TRDV3 and J is TRDJ1; 13 positions match TRDD3. Since TCRdb gives no J gene, matching the DNA to germline was used here to assign it. The CDR3 consists of 21 residues. Germline lookup yields CDR1 TVYSNPD and CDR2 GDNSRS (reference sequence). The V gene end was trimmed by 2 bases and the J gene end by 0 bases; junction bases not matched to a gene: 21. The CDR3 coding sequence is TGTGCCTTTTCCGTCCTCTTTTACTGGGGGATACGCGAATCTTACACCGATAAACTCATCTTT. Its translation is CAFSVLFYWGIRESYTDKLIF.

This clone was counted between two and nine times. With only one base between it and a far larger clone, this is likely a read error. This same CDR3 is encoded by further DNA sequences in the sample. V gene TRDV1 combines with J gene TRDJ1; TRDD3 aligns across 9 bases. No J segment appears in TCRdb, so it was assigned here by matching the sequence to germline. After removal of 0 bases from V and 0 bases from J, the junction contained 35 bases not matched to a gene. CDR1 TSWWSYY and CDR2 QGS come from the germline V gene. This CDR3 is 27 amino acids long. The CDR3 DNA reads TGTGCTCTTGGGGAACTCTCCTGTGTGCGACACTTTCGGGGACTGCTGGGGGATCCGCGGTACACCGATAAACTCATCTTT. This encodes CALGELSCVRHFRGLLGDPRYTDKLIF.